Listed below are T cell receptor beta chains from one sample, sequenced in a study of blood T cell repertoires in COVID-19. The assay was immunoSEQ multiplex PCR, and TCRdb's table has in-frame clones only and misses some. The sample has about 160,000 clones; roughly 88% are singletons. Sequencing was performed on peripheral blood. The receptors were sampled from a man older than 75 with COVID-19, enrolled during active disease. Both conserved end residues are part of each CDR3. The order of the fields is V gene, clone size, J gene, D gene, CDR3 DNA, CDR3 protein. A D gene is named only where the DNA matches it firmly. Not every row has a clone size; where given, it reads once, few, many or a size class.

TRBV24-1,.,TRBJ2-5,TRBD1,TGTGCCACCAGTGATAGGACAGGGGGGGGAGAGACCCAGTACTTC,CATSDRTGGGETQYF
TRBV11-2,few,TRBJ2-1,TRBD2,TGTGCCAGCGAGGGCGGGAGCTCCTACAATGAGCAGTTCTTC,CASEGGSSYNEQFF
TRBV18,once,TRBJ2-1,TRBD2,TGTGCCAGCTCAGGACTAGCGGGGGGCACAAACAATGAGCAGTTCTTC,CASSGLAGGTNNEQFF
TRBV4-1,once,TRBJ1-2,.,TGCGCCAGCAGCCAGGTGGACACCCCGGGGAGGGGCTACACCTTC,CASSQVDTPGRGYTF
TRBV6-2/TRBV6-3,.,TRBJ1-5,.,TGTGCCAGCAGTTACTCTCTGCGACAGCCCCAGCATTTT,CASSYSLRQPQHF
TRBV5-4,.,TRBJ2-3,.,TGTGCCAGCAGCTCCTATAGTCCCGCAGATACGCAGTATTTT,CASSSYSPADTQYF
TRBV10-3,.,TRBJ1-5,.,TGTGCCATCACCCCGGGAAAGACCGATCAGCCCCAGCATTTT,CAITPGKTDQPQHF
TRBV2,few,TRBJ1-1,.,TGTGCCAGCAGAAAAGACGGGGGGAGGACTGAAGCTTTCTTT,CASRKDGGRTEAFF
TRBV10-3,.,TRBJ1-2,.,TGTGCCATCAGTGAGGGATCCGACAGTAACTATGGCTACACCTTC,CAISEGSDSNYGYTF
TRBV11-3,.,TRBJ1-6,.,TGTGCCAGCAGCTTAGACGGGGGAAATTCACCCCTCCACTTT,CASSLDGGNSPLHF
TRBV4-1,.,TRBJ2-5,TRBD2,TGCGCCAGCAGCCAAGATCCGGCGGGGGGGGAGACCCAGTACTTC,CASSQDPAGGETQYF
TRBV20-1,once,TRBJ2-7,.,TGCAGTGCTAGTCAACTCGACGAGCAGTACTTC,CSASQLDEQYF
TRBV6-4,.,TRBJ1-1,.,TGTGCCAGCAGTGAGGCAGTGAACACTGAAGCTTTCTTT,CASSEAVNTEAFF
TRBV12-1,.,TRBJ1-2,.,TGTGCCAGCAGCTTCGTTCGGACAGGGACCGGCTACACCTTC,CASSFVRTGTGYTF
TRBV6-1,.,TRBJ1-6,TRBD1,TGTGCCAGCAGTGGAGACAGGGGCCCTTGGAATTCACCCCTCCACTTT,CASSGDRGPWNSPLHF
TRBV4-2,.,TRBJ1-6,.,TGTGCCAGCCGGATGGAGGGTGAGAGGAATTCACCCCTCCACTTT,CASRMEGERNSPLHF
TRBV6-6,.,TRBJ1-1,TRBD1,TGTGCCAGCAGCCCCACTCGGACAGGCCAGTATGAAGCTTTCTTT,CASSPTRTGQYEAFF
TRBV28,once,TRBJ2-3,TRBD2,TGTGCCAGCCGTATACTTCGAGCGGGGGGGGGCACAGATACGCAGTATTTT,CASRILRAGGGTDTQYF
TRBV2,.,TRBJ2-7,TRBD1,TGTGCCAGCAGGGGGACAGGGGGAATCTACGAGCAGTACTTC,CASRGTGGIYEQYF
TRBV9,.,TRBJ1-6,.,TGTGCCAGCAGCCCTCGAGCGACTTCACCCCTCCACTTT,CASSPRATSPLHF
TRBV5-4,.,TRBJ2-5,TRBD1,TGTGCCAGCAGCCCGACACGGACAGGGCGGACCCAGTACTTC,CASSPTRTGRTQYF
TRBV28,.,TRBJ1-4,.,TGTGCCAGCAGATACACAGCTCCAACTAATGAAAAACTGTTTTTT,CASRYTAPTNEKLFF
TRBV9,once,TRBJ1-2,.,TGTGCCAGCAGTGAGACCGGGGGTGGGGGCTATGGCTACACCTTC,CASSETGGGGYGYTF
TRBV10-2,.,TRBJ1-1,.,TGCGCCAGCAGCAGGGAAATGAACACTGAAGCTTTCTTT,CASSREMNTEAFF
TRBV5-1,.,TRBJ1-4,.,TGCGCCAGCAGCTTGGAAATAGGGACATTGGCTGAAAAACTGTTTTTT,CASSLEIGTLAEKLFF
TRBV6-5,.,TRBJ2-7,TRBD2,TGTGCCAGCAGTCCACTAGCGGGGAACTACGAGCAGTACTTC,CASSPLAGNYEQYF
TRBV19,.,TRBJ1-5,.,TGTGCCAGTAGTATAGTCAGGGTTAGCAATCAGCCCCAGCATTTT,CASSIVRVSNQPQHF
TRBV3-1/TRBV3-2,.,TRBJ1-1,.,TGTGCCAGCAGCCAAGATAGGGGGGGCACTGAAGCTTTCTTT,CASSQDRGGTEAFF
TRBV9,.,TRBJ2-3,.,TGTGCCAGCACCCCACCCGGGGGCACAGATACGCAGTATTTT,CASTPPGGTDTQYF
TRBV5-1,.,TRBJ1-6,TRBD1,TGCGCCAGCAGCTTGGATGGACAGGGGACGACTTATTCACCCCTCCACTTT,CASSLDGQGTTYSPLHF
TRBV6-2/TRBV6-3,.,TRBJ1-2,.,TGTGCCAGCAGTTACGTAATCTATGGCTACACCTTC,CASSYVIYGYTF
TRBV12-5,once,TRBJ2-3,.,TGTGCTAGTGGTTCCGGGACTTTAACAGATACGCAGTATTTT,CASGSGTLTDTQYF
TRBV3-1/TRBV3-2,.,TRBJ1-2,TRBD1,TGTGCCAGCAGCCAAGATTCAGGGGGGTATGGCTACACCTTC,CASSQDSGGYGYTF
TRBV9,.,TRBJ2-5,.,TGTGCCAGCAGCGTAGGTGTGACAGGACTAGATGAGACCCAGTACTTC,CASSVGVTGLDETQYF
TRBV5-4,.,TRBJ1-5,.,TGTGCCAGCAGCTTGCGGGGGGGCAATCAGCCCCAGCATTTT,CASSLRGGNQPQHF
TRBV5-5,.,TRBJ1-2,.,TGTGCCAGCAACAGGGATCCTAACTATGGCTACACCTTC,CASNRDPNYGYTF
TRBV5-4,.,TRBJ1-1,TRBD1,TGTGCCAGCAGCTTGGCCCCGGGACAGGGAAGGACTGAAGCTTTCTTT,CASSLAPGQGRTEAFF